These 32 T cell receptor beta chains originate from one sample sequenced in a study of cytomegalovirus exposure and HLA in healthy donors. Use of 60 Vbeta and 13 Jbeta primers characterized the PCR. The repertoire was sequenced with immunoSEQ multiplex PCR; TCRdb's copy has only in-frame clones and lacks some. The sample yields about 180,000 clones, around 82% seen once. The sample taken for sequencing was PBMCs. These receptors all stem from a man aged 60 to 69 in good health and CMV-seronegative.

The V gene is TRBV7-6, the J gene TRBJ2-7, with D tentatively TRBD1 (6 bases). There are 13 residues in the CDR3. Germline CDR1 reads SGHVS; CDR2 reads FNYEAQ. V lost 4 bases and J lost 7, with 14 bases in between. The chain's CDR3 is CASSSTGMREQYF. In DNA, the CDR3 is TGTGCCAGCAGCTCCACAGGGATGAGAGAGCAGTACTTC.

The V and J genes are TRBV7-8 and TRBJ2-7, with D perhaps matching TRBD1 (5 bases). V was pared by 1 base and J by 4 bases, with 8 bases between. Germline CDR1 and CDR2: SGHVS and FQNEAQ. This CDR3 spans 13 amino acids. As DNA, the CDR3 is TGTGCCAGCAGCTTAGACGACAGATACGAGCAGTACTTC. Translation gives CASSLDDRYEQYF.

The V and J genes are TRBV5-6 and TRBJ1-5; D not resolved. The CDR3 totals 15 residues. The ends were cut back, 4 bases at V and 2 bases at J, with 13 bases in the middle. Germline CDR1 and CDR2: SGHDT and YYEEEE. As DNA, the CDR3 is TGTGCCAGCAGCCTAGCGACTGGGGGCAATCAGCCCCAGCATTTT. Translation gives CASSLATGGNQPQHF.

This rearrangement joins TRBV9 to TRBJ1-3; 11 bases match TRBD1. CDR1 SGDLS and CDR2 YYNGEE come from the germline V gene. The CDR3 length is 15 residues. Trimming removed 3 bases from V and 8 bases from J; junction bases left unmatched: 7. CDR3 sequence reads: CASSARTGGEDTIYF. CDR3 nucleotide sequence: TGTGCCAGCAGCGCCAGGACAGGGGGCGAAGACACCATATATTTT.

This clone came up a few times. The chain uses TRBV27 and TRBJ1-1; D possibly corresponds to TRBD1 (6 bases). CDR3 length: 14 amino acids. V lost 4 bases and J 3 bases, leaving 12 bases between the germline ends. Germline V lookup: CDR1 MNHEY, CDR2 SMNVEV (reference sequence). The chain's CDR3 is CASSYRVGYTEAFF. The DNA of the CDR3 is TGTGCCAGCAGTTACAGGGTAGGGTACACTGAAGCTTTCTTT.

This chain connects TRBV9 to TRBJ2-1, with D possibly being TRBD2 (5 bases). This CDR3 is 14 amino acids long. V was cut by 4 bases and J by 6 bases, with 14 bases left in between. The germline V gene encodes CDR1 SGDLS and CDR2 YYNGEE. The CDR3 DNA reads TGTGCCAGCAGCCGCCGGGCCGGGGTCAATGAGCAGTTCTTC. Translating it yields CASSRRAGVNEQFF. Together with reference TRBV9 and TRBJ2-1, the CDR3 gives the full variable domain: DSGVTQTPKHLITATGQRVTLRCSPRSGDLSVYWYQQSLDQGLQFLIQYYNGEERAKGNILERFSAQQFPDLHSELNLSSLELGDSALYFCASSRRAGVNEQFFGPGTRLTVL.

The chain links TRBV7-8 to TRBJ1-2; TRBD1 matches 7 bases. The CDR3 loop spans 16 amino acids. Germline V gene data show CDR1 as SGHVS and CDR2 as FQNEAQ. Trimming took 1 base from V and 7 from J; bases not matched to a gene: 12. The CDR3 region has the DNA TGTGCCAGCAGCTTAGGGGGGGACAGTTCCTGGGGTGGCTACACCTTC. Translation: CASSLGGDSSWGGYTF. The full variable domain, completed using reference TRBV7-8 and TRBJ1-2, is GAGVSQSPRYKVAKRGQDVALRCDPISGHVSLFWYQQALGQGPEFLTYFQNEAQLDKSGLPSDRFFAERPEGSVSTLKIQRTQQEDSAVYLCASSLGGDSSWGGYTFGSGTRLTVV.

The chain combines TRBV5-1 with TRBJ2-5; TRBD1 is a possible D gene (5 bases). Per the germline V gene, CDR1 is SGHRS and CDR2 is YFSETQ. V lost 1 base and J lost 2, with 12 bases in between. The CDR3 covers 15 residues. The CDR3 protein is CASSLSQGLQETQYF. CDR3 DNA: TGCGCCAGCAGCTTGTCTCAGGGTTTGCAAGAGACCCAGTACTTC. The full variable domain, in which reference TRBV5-1 and TRBJ2-5 provide the parts outside the CDR3, is KAGVTQTPRYLIKTRGQQVTLSCSPISGHRSVSWYQQTPGQGLQFLFEYFSETQRNKGNFPGRFSGRQFSNSRSEMNVSTLELGDSALYLCASSLSQGLQETQYFGPGTRLLVL.

The rearrangement links TRBV10-3 to TRBJ2-1; 10 bases are shared with TRBD1. CDR1 and CDR2 (germline): ENHRY, SYGVKD. V lost 1 base to trimming and J lost 6 bases; unmatched junction nucleotides: 3. The CDR3 contains 15 residues. DNA of the CDR3: TGTGCCATCAGTGAGTACCGGGACAGGGGCAATGAGCAGTTCTTC. Protein product: CAISEYRDRGNEQFF.

The rearrangement uses TRBV6-1 and TRBJ1-2; TRBD1 matches 8 bases. The CDR3 length is 16 residues. V gave up 3 bases and J gave up 7 bases; unmatched junction bases: 13. Per the germline V gene, CDR1 is MNHNS and CDR2 is SASEGT. CDR3 sequence: CASSDPGTGSERGYTF. The CDR3 DNA is TGTGCCAGCAGTGACCCCGGGACAGGTTCGGAGCGTGGCTACACCTTC.

The chain couples TRBV29-1 to TRBJ2-2; D may be TRBD2 (6 bases). The V end was cut by 3 bases, the J end by 4 bases, with 9 bases between. Germline V gene data show CDR1 as SQVTM and CDR2 as ANQGSEA. CDR3 length: 13 amino acids. CDR3 bases: TGCAGCGTTGACGGGGGACTCACCGGGGAGCTGTTTTTT. Amino acids: CSVDGGLTGELFF.

The J gene is TRBJ2-1, the V gene TRBV2, with D possibly matching TRBD2 (5 bases). The CDR3 is 15 residues long. V was clipped by 3 bases and J by 6 bases, with 15 bases between them. Germline V gene data show CDR1 as SNHLY and CDR2 as FYNNEI. In DNA, the CDR3 is TGTGCCAGCAGTGATCTAGCAAACCTCTCCAATGAGCAGTTCTTC. Residues: CASSDLANLSNEQFF.

This clone was detected many times. This chain uses TRBV6-6 with TRBJ2-3, with D maybe TRBD2 (5 bases). The CDR3 is made up of 14 amino acids. Trimming shortened V by 6 bases and J by 2 bases, and 12 bases separated the two germline ends. The V gene's germline CDR1 is MNHNY and CDR2 SVGAGI (reference sequence). The DNA for the CDR3 is TGTGCCAGCAGGGACGCGGGTTACACAGATACGCAGTATTTT. Protein sequence: CASRDAGYTDTQYF.

This clone has a single count. Here the CDR3 reads CASSPGTGRLSYEQYF. Written as DNA, the CDR3 is TGTGCCAGCAGCCCCGGGACAGGGAGACTCTCCTACGAGCAGTACTTC. This rearrangement joins TRBV5-5 to TRBJ2-7, with 9 positions matching TRBD1. This CDR3 is built from 16 residues. J gave up 0 bases and V 4 bases, and 8 bases lay outside the gene matches. Germline V gene sequence: CDR1 SGHKS, CDR2 YYEKEE (reference sequence).

This clone has more than one count but fewer than ten. The gene calls are TRBV4-2 and TRBJ2-2; D is possibly TRBD2 (6 bases). Trimming left V 0 bases short and J 0 bases short, with 14 bases between. Germline V gene sequence: CDR1 LGHNA, CDR2 YNFKEQ. The CDR3 runs 18 residues. CDR3 sequence (DNA): TGTGCCAGCAGCCAAGAGATTACGGGACTTCCGAACACCGGGGAGCTGTTTTTT. Its protein is CASSQEITGLPNTGELFF.

The rearrangement uses TRBV4-2 and TRBJ1-1; D remains unclear. The V gene's germline CDR1 is LGHNA and CDR2 YNFKEQ. V shed 0 bases and J shed 5 bases, with 10 bases lying between them. This CDR3 has 14 residues. Here the CDR3 DNA reads TGTGCCAGCAGCCAAGAAAGTTCTCGGACTGAAGCTTTCTTT. It yields the protein CASSQESSRTEAFF.

J is TRBJ2-7 and V is TRBV6-5; 8 nucleotides agree with TRBD2. The CDR3 totals 14 residues. J was trimmed by 4 bases and V by 6 bases; bases with no gene match: 8. Germline V CDR1 and CDR2: MNHEY, SVGAGI. CDR3 coding DNA: TGTGCCAGCAGACCCGGACTAGCCCCTTACGAGCAGTACTTC. Translated, it gives CASRPGLAPYEQYF.

The chain links TRBV6-5 to TRBJ2-5; 9 nucleotides match TRBD1. The CDR3 contains 15 residues. The germline V gene has CDR1 MNHEY and CDR2 SVGAGI. V trimming: 2 bases; J trimming: 5 bases; junction bases outside the gene matches: 6. The CDR3 DNA sequence: TGTGCCAGCAGTTACACAGGGGGCGAGATGGAGACCCAGTACTTC. The encoded protein is CASSYTGGEMETQYF.

The CDR3 is CASSETGGSETQYF. The CDR3 nucleotides read TGTGCCAGCAGTGAGACAGGGGGGTCGGAGACCCAGTACTTC. V is TRBV6-1 and J is TRBJ2-5; 9 bases line up with TRBD1. CDR1 and CDR2 (germline): MNHNS, SASEGT. Trimming took 3 bases from V and 5 from J; bases not matched to a gene: 4. CDR3 length equals 14 residues.

This clone appeared a few times. V and J are TRBV2 and TRBJ1-1; D remains unclear. Trimming removed 4 bases at V and 4 bases at J, with 7 bases between. The CDR3 has 12 residues. Per germline, CDR1 SNHLY and CDR2 FYNNEI. CDR3 sequence reads: CASSAAGTEAFF. CDR3 nucleotides: TGTGCCAGCAGTGCCGCGGGCACTGAAGCTTTCTTT.

This chain joins TRBV6-1 and TRBJ2-7, with 7 bases identical to TRBD1. This CDR3 is 13 amino acids long. The V segment lost 5 bases and the J segment 3 bases; nucleotides outside the gene matches: 4. The germline gives CDR1 MNHNS, CDR2 SASEGT. CDR3 sequence (DNA): TGTGCCAGCAGTCCCGACAGGGACTACGAGCAGTACTTC. This translates into CASSPDRDYEQYF.

This clone was counted a few times. The chain has TRBV10-2 and TRBJ1-6; 8 nucleotides agree with TRBD1. The CDR3 spans 13 residues. Losses at the gene ends were 8 bases for V and 10 bases for J; bases not matched to a gene: 7. The germline CDR1 and CDR2 sequences are WSHSY and SAAADI. The CDR3 DNA reads as TGCGCCAGCTCAGTGACAGGGGAATCACCCCTCCACTTT. Translated: CASSVTGESPLHF.

This chain uses TRBV11-2 with TRBJ2-5, with 11 bases that match TRBD2. Germline CDR1 and CDR2: SGHAT and FQNNGV. After removal of 5 bases from V and 2 bases from J, the junction contained 7 bases not matched to a gene. The CDR3 length is 16 residues. Here the CDR3 reads CASSPTLAGGQETQYF. The CDR3 region has the DNA TGTGCCAGCAGCCCTACTTTAGCGGGGGGGCAAGAGACCCAGTACTTC.

The chain uses TRBV9 and TRBJ2-1; D is unclear. Per germline, CDR1 SGDLS and CDR2 YYNGEE. This CDR3 comprises 11 residues. The V end lost 2 bases, the J end lost 6 bases, and 3 bases lay between the germline ends. The CDR3 sequence: CASSVSNEQFF. The CDR3 nucleotides are TGTGCCAGCAGCGTGAGCAATGAGCAGTTCTTC. Full variable domain (outside the CDR3, taken from reference TRBV9 and TRBJ2-1): DSGVTQTPKHLITATGQRVTLRCSPRSGDLSVYWYQQSLDQGLQFLIQYYNGEERAKGNILERFSAQQFPDLHSELNLSSLELGDSALYFCASSVSNEQFFGPGTRLTVL.

The chain carries TRBV19 and TRBJ2-1; D may be TRBD1 (5 bases). V shed 3 bases and J shed 6 bases, with 9 bases lying between them. The CDR3 runs 13 residues. CDR1 is LNHDA and CDR2 is SQIVND in the germline V gene (reference sequence). For the CDR3, the DNA is TGTGCCAGTAGTATTCAGGGTGGCAATGAGCAGTTCTTC. This gives the protein CASSIQGGNEQFF.

J is TRBJ2-3 and V is TRBV18; a possible D gene is TRBD1 (5 bases). Looked up from germline, CDR1 is KGHSH and CDR2 is LQKENI. V was trimmed by 3 bases and J by 3 bases, leaving 10 bases between them. The CDR3 sequence is 14 residues long. This CDR3 reads CASSPGRATDTQYF. DNA of the CDR3: TGTGCCAGCTCACCGGGGCGCGCAACAGATACGCAGTATTTT.

Only a few counts were recorded for this clone. The chain has TRBV5-4 and TRBJ2-7; 8 bases line up with TRBD1. Germline CDR1 SGHNT, CDR2 YYREEE (reference sequence). The J segment lost 0 bases and the V segment lost 4 bases, leaving 6 bases of the junction unmatched. This CDR3 comprises 15 residues. Here the CDR3 reads CASSPRQGSSYEQYF. DNA of the CDR3: TGTGCCAGCAGCCCCCGACAGGGGAGCTCCTACGAGCAGTACTTC.

This clone was counted once. The chain links TRBV6-1 to TRBJ2-7; D not resolved. Germline CDR1 and CDR2: MNHNS and SASEGT. V lost 7 bases and J 5 bases, leaving 9 bases between the germline ends. The CDR3 extends over 11 amino acids. CDR3 DNA sequence: TGTGCCAGCACCTTCAGGAACGAGCAGTACTTC. This translates into CASTFRNEQYF.

This clone has just one count. The chain carries TRBV7-9 and TRBJ1-4; tentative D call: TRBD1 (6 bases). Trimming took off 5 bases at V and 2 bases at J, with 15 bases between the two ends. Germline values: CDR1 SEHNR, CDR2 FQNEAQ (reference sequence). The CDR3 has 16 residues. The CDR3 loop reads CASSPTGIETNEKLFF. The CDR3 nucleotides are TGTGCCAGCAGCCCAACAGGGATAGAGACTAATGAAAAACTGTTTTTT.

V gene TRBV27 combines with J gene TRBJ2-1, with a possible D match to TRBD2 (5 bases). CDR3 size: 14 residues. Between the trimmed V and J ends, which lost 1 base and 10 bases, there was a span of 14 bases. The germline V gene has CDR1 MNHEY and CDR2 SMNVEV (reference sequence). The CDR3 DNA reads TGTGCCAGCAGTTTATTAGGACTGGGGATGGAGCAGTTCTTC. This sequence encodes CASSLLGLGMEQFF.

The chain joins TRBV19 to TRBJ2-2; 7 bases agree with TRBD1. The germline gives CDR1 LNHDA, CDR2 SQIVND (reference sequence). The V gene end was trimmed by 7 bases and the J gene end by 4 bases; junction bases not matched to a gene: 9. This CDR3 spans 15 amino acids. The CDR3: CASMPGQPSTGELFF. CDR3 in DNA: TGTGCCAGTATGCCGGGACAGCCGTCCACCGGGGAGCTGTTTTTT.

The gene calls are TRBV6-4 and TRBJ1-2, with 7 nucleotides matching TRBD1. J gave up 8 bases and V 6 bases, and 3 bases lay outside the gene matches. This CDR3 comprises 11 residues. Germline assignment: CDR1 MRHNA and CDR2 SNTAGT. The CDR3 DNA reads TGTGCCAGCAGCACAGGGGTCGGCTACACCTTC. Its translation: CASSTGVGYTF.